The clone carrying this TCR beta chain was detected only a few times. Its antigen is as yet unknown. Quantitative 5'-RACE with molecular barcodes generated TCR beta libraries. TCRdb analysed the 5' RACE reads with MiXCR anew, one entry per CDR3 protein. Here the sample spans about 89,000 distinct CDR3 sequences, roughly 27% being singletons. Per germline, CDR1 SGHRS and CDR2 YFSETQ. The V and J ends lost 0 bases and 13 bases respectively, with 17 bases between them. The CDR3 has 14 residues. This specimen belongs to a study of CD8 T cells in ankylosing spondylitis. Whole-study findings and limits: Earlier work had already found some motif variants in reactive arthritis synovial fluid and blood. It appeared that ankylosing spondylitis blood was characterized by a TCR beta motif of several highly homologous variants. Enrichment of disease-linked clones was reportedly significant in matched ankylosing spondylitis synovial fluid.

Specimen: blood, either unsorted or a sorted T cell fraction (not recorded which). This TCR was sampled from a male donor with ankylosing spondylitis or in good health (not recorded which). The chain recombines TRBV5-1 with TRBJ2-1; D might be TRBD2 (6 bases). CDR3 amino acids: CASSLALSRDFQFF. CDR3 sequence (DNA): TGCGCCAGCAGCTTGGCCTTGAGTAGGGACTTCCAGTTCTTC. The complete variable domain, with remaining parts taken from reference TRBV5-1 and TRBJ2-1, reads KAGVTQTPRYLIKTRGQQVTLSCSPISGHRSVSWYQQTPGQGLQFLFEYFSETQRNKGNFPGRFSGRQFSNSRSEMNVSTLELGDSALYLCASSLALSRDFQFFGPGTRLTVL.